This TCR beta chain is drawn from a study of spatial heterogeneity in lung cancer. For the study at large: Sequencing was performed on follow-up PBMC samples when available, collected at a median of approximately two years after resection.

Single TCR cDNA molecules each had their own unique molecular identifier. TCRdb independently ran MiXCR on the 5' RACE reads; one entry per CDR3 protein. The sample holds 25,000 or so distinct CDR3 sequences; around 6.1% are singletons and the top ten take more than 20%. This clonotype was counted ten times or more. As yet, its antigen is unknown. Study-wide results and caveats: Detection of ubiquitous tumor TCRs in blood was higher at resection than follow-up.

V shed 6 bases and J 2 bases; nucleotides not matched to a gene: 8. The CDR3 totals 16 residues. Germline CDR1 is MNHNS and CDR2 is SASEGT. Described time point: blood at routine non-recurrence follow-up after resection. TCRs were sequenced from unsorted whole RNA of tumor, nontumor lung or PBMC. This clonotype was obtained from a male donor with early-stage non-small cell lung cancer. The V and J genes are TRBV6-1 and TRBJ2-5, with 11 bases aligning to TRBD2. Sequenced material: PBMCs, taken at follow-up. In DNA, the CDR3 is TGTGCCAGCAGCAGAGGAGCTAGCGGGGGGCAAGAGACCCAGTACTTC. This codes for CASSRGASGGQETQYF.